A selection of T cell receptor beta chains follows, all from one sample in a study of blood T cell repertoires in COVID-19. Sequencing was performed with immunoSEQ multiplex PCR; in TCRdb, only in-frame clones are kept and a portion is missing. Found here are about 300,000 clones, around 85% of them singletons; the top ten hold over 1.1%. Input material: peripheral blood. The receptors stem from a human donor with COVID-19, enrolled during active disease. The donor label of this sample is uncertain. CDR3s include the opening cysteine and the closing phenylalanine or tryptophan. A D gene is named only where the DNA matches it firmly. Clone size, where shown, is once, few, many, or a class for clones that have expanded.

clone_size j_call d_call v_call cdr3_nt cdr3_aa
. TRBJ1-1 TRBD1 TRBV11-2 TGTGCCAGCAGCCGGACAGGGGAGAACACTGAAGCTTTCTTT CASSRTGENTEAFF
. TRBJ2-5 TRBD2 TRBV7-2 TGTGCCAGCAGCTTAGTGAGCGGGATTCAAGAGACCCAGTACTTC CASSLVSGIQETQYF
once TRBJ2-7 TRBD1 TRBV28 TGTGCCAGCAGTCCGACAGGGAGTTTTTACGAGCAGTACTTC CASSPTGSFYEQYF
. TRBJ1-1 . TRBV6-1 TGTGCCAGCAGTGCCGCCCCAGGGGCGCCTAACACTGAAGCTTTCTTT CASSAAPGAPNTEAFF
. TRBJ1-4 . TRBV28 TGTGCCAGCAGTTTAGGGGCAGGGTATAGTGAAAAACTGTTTTTT CASSLGAGYSEKLFF
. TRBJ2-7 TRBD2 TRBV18 TGTGCCAGCTCACCCGGACTAGGAGATCCCTACGAGCAGTACTTC CASSPGLGDPYEQYF
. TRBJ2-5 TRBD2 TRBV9 TGTGCCAGCAGCAAAGAGAGGAGAGCTAGCGGGAGATGGGAGACCCAGTACTTC CASSKERRASGRWETQYF
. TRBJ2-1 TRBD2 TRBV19 TGTGCCAGTAGTATCGACGGCGGGAGGGAGCAGTTCTTC CASSIDGGREQFF
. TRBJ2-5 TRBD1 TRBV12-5 TGTGCTAGTGGAGGGGACAGGGGGGCAGGGACCCAGTACTTC CASGGDRGAGTQYF
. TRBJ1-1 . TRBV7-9 TGTGCCAGCAGCCCCTACACTGAAGCTTTCTTT CASSPYTEAFF
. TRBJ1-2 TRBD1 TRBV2 TGTGCCAGCAGTTTCGGACAGGGTGGCTACACCTTC CASSFGQGGYTF
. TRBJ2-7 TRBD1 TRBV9 TGTGCCAGCAGCGCGCGACAGGGGGCCTACGAGCAGTACTTC CASSARQGAYEQYF
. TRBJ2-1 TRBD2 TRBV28 TGTGCCAGCAGTAAGGTAGCGGGACTAGCGCTGAATGAGCAGTTCTTC CASSKVAGLALNEQFF
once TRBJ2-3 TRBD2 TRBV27 TGTGCCAGCAGTTCCGGACTAGCGGGACTTACCTCCCCCCAAGATACGCAGTATTTT CASSSGLAGLTSPQDTQYF
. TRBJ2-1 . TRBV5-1 TGCGCCAGCACTGCGGCGCTCGGGATCGCGCAAACCAATGAGCAGTTCTTC CASTAALGIAQTNEQFF
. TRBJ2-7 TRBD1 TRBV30 TGTGCCTGGAGTGTCCCCGAGAGGGGGCTCGACGAGCAGTACTTC CAWSVPERGLDEQYF
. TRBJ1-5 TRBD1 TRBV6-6 TGTGCCAGCAGTTACGGGACAGGGAATAGCAATCAGCCCCAGCATTTT CASSYGTGNSNQPQHF
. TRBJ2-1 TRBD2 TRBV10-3 TGTGCCATCAATCTAGCGGGAAGGGATGAGCAGTTCTTC CAINLAGRDEQFF
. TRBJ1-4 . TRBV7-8 TGTGCCAGCGATAGCGGGCCAACTAATGAAAAACTGTTTTTT CASDSGPTNEKLFF
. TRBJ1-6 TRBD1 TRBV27 TGTGCCAGCAGTACGGGACAGGGGGTTAGGCCCCTCCACTTT CASSTGQGVRPLHF
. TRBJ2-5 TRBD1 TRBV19 TGTGCCAGTAGTATCTCCGCCAGGGGGCAAGAGACCCAGTACTTC CASSISARGQETQYF
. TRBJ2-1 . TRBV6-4 TGTGCCAGCAGTGATATTGGCCAGGGAGAGCAGTTCTTC CASSDIGQGEQFF
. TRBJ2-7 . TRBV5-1 TGCGCCAGCAGCCCCCGACTTTCCTACGAGCAGTACTTC CASSPRLSYEQYF
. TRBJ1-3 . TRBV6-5 TGTGCCAGCAGCCCACGGGACATTTCTGGAAACACCATATATTTT CASSPRDISGNTIYF
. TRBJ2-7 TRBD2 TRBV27 TGTGCCAGCAGTTTAAGGGGTAGAGGTAGCGGGAGTACGCTGTCCTACGAGCAGTACTTC CASSLRGRGSGSTLSYEQYF
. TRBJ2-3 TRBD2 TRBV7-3 TGTGCCAGCAGCTCCCTAGCGGGAGCGACGCTGGATACGCAGTATTTT CASSSLAGATLDTQYF
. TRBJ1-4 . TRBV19 TGTGCCAGTAGTATCGCCCAGGTTAATGAAAAACTGTTTTTT CASSIAQVNEKLFF
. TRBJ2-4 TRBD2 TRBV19 TGTGCCAGTAGTCCGCAACTAGCGGGAAACATTCAGTACTTC CASSPQLAGNIQYF
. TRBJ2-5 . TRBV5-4 TGTGCCAGCAGCTTGGCGGGAGCAGAGACCCAGTACTTC CASSLAGAETQYF
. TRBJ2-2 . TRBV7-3 TGTGCCAGCAGCTTAAGTCTGGGTAGCCACGGGGAGCTGTTTTTT CASSLSLGSHGELFF
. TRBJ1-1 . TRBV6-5 TGTGCCAGCAGGGCGGGACCGCGAGCGAACACTGAAGCTTTCTTT CASRAGPRANTEAFF
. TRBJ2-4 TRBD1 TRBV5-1 TGCGCCAGCAGCTTGGAGACAGGGGCTCGCATTCAGTACTTC CASSLETGARIQYF
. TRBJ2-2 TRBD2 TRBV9 TGTGCCAGCAGCGTAGCGGGAGGGCCCCCCGGGGAGCTGTTTTTT CASSVAGGPPGELFF
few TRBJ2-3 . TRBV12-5 TGTGCTAGTGGTAGCGATCAAGGGGCAGATACGCAGTATTTT CASGSDQGADTQYF
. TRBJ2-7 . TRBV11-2 TGTGCCAGCAGCTTTCTAGGACAGACCACCTACGAGCAGTACTTC CASSFLGQTTYEQYF
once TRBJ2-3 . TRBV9 TGTGCCAGCAGCGTAGGGCAGGGAACAGATACGCAGTATTTT CASSVGQGTDTQYF
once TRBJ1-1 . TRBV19 TGTGCCACCACGAGGGGGGGCACTGAAGCTTTCTTT CATTRGGTEAFF
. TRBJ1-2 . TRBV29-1 TGCAGCGCTGGCCAGGGGCTTCTTGGCTACACCTTC CSAGQGLLGYTF
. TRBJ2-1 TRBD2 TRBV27 TGTGCCAGCAGTCCCCGGGCGGGAGGGCCGAACAATGAGCAGTTCTTC CASSPRAGGPNNEQFF
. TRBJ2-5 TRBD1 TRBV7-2 TGTGCCAGCAGCCAAAGGGACAGAGAGACCCAGTACTTC CASSQRDRETQYF
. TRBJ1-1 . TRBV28 TGTGCCAGCAGTCCGAACCAGGGTCGAAGTACTGAAGCTTTCTTT CASSPNQGRSTEAFF
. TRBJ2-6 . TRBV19 TGTGCCAGTAGTCCAGGGGACCCCTCTGGGGCCAACGTCCTGACTTTC CASSPGDPSGANVLTF
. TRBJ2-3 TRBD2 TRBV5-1 TGCGCCAGCAGCTTGGTAGGGACTAGCGGGAGGCTTGGAGATACGCAGTATTTT CASSLVGTSGRLGDTQYF
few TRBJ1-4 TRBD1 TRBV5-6 TGTGCCAGCAGCCGGATGCGGGACAGGCGTATAACTAATGAAAAACTGTTTTTT CASSRMRDRRITNEKLFF
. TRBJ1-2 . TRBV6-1 TGTGCCAGCAGTGAATTCGGCGCGGCCAGGGCTTATGGCTACACCTTC CASSEFGAARAYGYTF